The present entry profiles one TCR beta chain with its context. Germline V gene sequence: CDR1 GTSNPN, CDR2 SVGIG (reference sequence). The CDR3 runs to 13 residues. Trimming cost V 0 bases and J 1 base, with 6 bases left between them. The data were obtained in a study of T cell responses to AZD1222 COVID-19 vaccine. Only in-frame clones appear in the TCRdb table, and some are missing; sequencing was by immunoSEQ multiplex PCR. This sample has 15,000 to 20,000 clones, with almost 85% found just once. The input for sequencing was peripheral blood, taken 28 days after the second AZD1222 dose. This TCR derives from an adult who received the AZD1222 COVID-19 vaccine. The rearrangement joins TRBV30 to TRBJ1-2; no definite D call. The CDR3 here is CAWSVLGNYGYTF. CDR3 DNA: TGTGCCTGGAGTGTCTTGGGTAACTATGGCTACACCTTC. The full variable domain, with the rest looked up from reference TRBV30 and TRBJ1-2, is SQTIHQWPATLVQPVGSPLSLECTVEGTSNPNLYWYRQAAGRGLQLLFYSVGIGQISSEVPQNLSASRPQDRQFILSSKKLLLSDSGFYLCAWSVLGNYGYTFGSGTRLTVV.